This passage covers 21 T cell receptor beta chains from one sample sequenced in a study of blood T cell repertoires in COVID-19. Sequencing was performed with immunoSEQ multiplex PCR; in TCRdb, only in-frame clones are kept and a portion is missing. The table lists some 80,000 clones, about 85% of them singletons. Sequenced: peripheral blood. The receptor set was obtained from a man between 60 and 75 years old with COVID-19, enrolled during active disease.

About this clone itself: This CDR3 is also generated by other DNA sequences in the sample. The DNA of the CDR3 is TGTGCCAGCAGTTTTAGGGGGAATCAGCCCCAGCATTTT. Translated, it gives CASSFRGNQPQHF. V usage is TRBV12-3 or TRBV12-4 and J usage is TRBJ1-5; D is perhaps TRBD1 (6 bases). The CDR3 is made up of 13 amino acids. The V end was cut by 3 bases, the J end by 4 bases, with 7 bases between.

The CDR3 bases are TGTGCCAGCAGCGTAGAGGGACAGGGGACTGAAGCTTTCTTT. It yields the protein CASSVEGQGTEAFF. The chain is built from TRBV9 and TRBJ1-1; 10 bases fit TRBD1. The ends lost 0 bases at V and 5 bases at J; junction bases unmatched: 1. CDR1 is SGDLS, CDR2 YYNGEE, per germline. The CDR3 is made up of 14 amino acids. Drawing the rest from reference TRBV9 and TRBJ1-1, the complete variable domain is DSGVTQTPKHLITATGQRVTLRCSPRSGDLSVYWYQQSLDQGLQFLIQYYNGEERAKGNILERFSAQQFPDLHSELNLSSLELGDSALYFCASSVEGQGTEAFFGQGTRLTVV.

The chain recombines TRBV27 with TRBJ2-5; 10 nucleotides agree with TRBD1. Germline CDR1 is MNHEY and CDR2 is SMNVEV (reference sequence). V was pared by 6 bases and J by 5 bases, with 3 bases of the junction left unmatched. CDR3 length: 13 amino acids. CDR3 DNA sequence: TGTGCCAGCAGGCGGACAGGGGGGGAGACCCAGTACTTC. Protein product: CASRRTGGETQYF.

The J gene is TRBJ1-2, the V gene TRBV6-5, with TRBD1 matching over 10 bases. The V segment lost 10 bases and the J segment 0 bases; nucleotides outside the gene matches: 2. This CDR3 comprises 13 residues. Germline CDR1 is MNHEY and CDR2 is SVGAGI. The CDR3 protein is CAIGQGANYGYTF. CDR3 DNA sequence: TGTGCCATAGGACAGGGGGCTAACTATGGCTACACCTTC.

The chain uses TRBV5-1 and TRBJ1-5; the D gene is possibly TRBD1 (6 bases). Germline CDR1 is SGHRS and CDR2 is YFSETQ. CDR3 length: 14 residues. V lost 1 base to trimming and J lost 6 bases, with 11 bases between them. The chain's CDR3 is CASSLSGDGQPQHF. In DNA, the CDR3 is TGCGCCAGCAGCTTGTCAGGGGACGGTCAGCCCCAGCATTTT.

The chain joins TRBV12-2 to TRBJ2-2; the D segment call TRBD1 is taken from the table without a DNA check. TRBV12-2 has pseudogene status. This CDR3 has 15 residues. The CDR3 DNA is TGTGCAAGTCGACTGACAGGGGCCAACACCGGGGAGCTGTTTTTT. The encoded protein is CASRLTGANTGELFF.

V usage is TRBV7-9 and J usage is TRBJ2-1, with a tentative D call TRBD2 (5 bases). The CDR3 has 12 amino acids. CDR1 is SEHNR and CDR2 is FQNEAQ in the germline V gene (reference sequence). The ends were cut back, 4 bases at V and 14 bases at J, with 15 bases in the middle. The CDR3 sequence is CASSSPDAREFF. CDR3 nucleotides: TGTGCCAGCAGCTCCCCTGACGCGCGGGAGTTCTTC. Full variable domain (outside the CDR3, taken from reference TRBV7-9 and TRBJ2-1): DTGVSQNPRHKITKRGQNVTFRCDPISEHNRLYWYRQTLGQGPEFLTYFQNEAQLEKSRLLSDRFSAERPKGSFSTLEIQRTEQGDSAMYLCASSSPDAREFFGPGTRLTVL.

This sequence joins TRBV9 and TRBJ2-1; no clear D gene. This CDR3 is built from 14 residues. Trimming left V 2 bases short and J 3 bases short, with 9 bases between. Germline CDR1 reads SGDLS; CDR2 reads YYNGEE. The DNA of the CDR3 is TGTGCCAGCAGCGTTAACGACAACTACAATGAGCAGTTCTTC. Translating it yields CASSVNDNYNEQFF.

The chain recombines TRBV28 with TRBJ2-5, with TRBD1 identical over 7 bases. The CDR3 length is 14 residues. Germline V gives CDR1 MDHEN, CDR2 SYDVKM. The J segment lost 1 base and the V segment lost 3 bases, leaving 2 bases of the junction unmatched. CDR3 nucleotide sequence: TGTGCCAGCAGTTTGGGACAGATCCAAGAGACCCAGTACTTC. Amino acids: CASSLGQIQETQYF.

This chain connects TRBV5-4 to TRBJ1-1, with D uncertain. From germline, CDR1 is SGHNT and CDR2 YYREEE (reference sequence). V was trimmed by 1 base and J by 3 bases, leaving 7 bases between them. The CDR3 covers 13 residues. This chain's CDR3 is CASSLSRDTEAFF. CDR3 coding DNA: TGTGCCAGCAGCTTGTCCCGGGACACTGAAGCTTTCTTT.

This clone occurred a few times. The V call is TRBV5-1, the J call TRBJ2-1; the D is unclear. The V end lost 3 bases, the J end lost 4 bases, and 5 bases lay between the germline ends. Germline CDR1 reads SGHRS; CDR2 reads YFSETQ. CDR3 size: 12 residues. CDR3 nucleotides: TGCGCCAGCAGCTCCGGGTACAATGAGCAGTTCTTC. It is translated as CASSSGYNEQFF.

CDR3 DNA: TGTGCCATCAGCCTGGTACTGTCGGAAAAACTGTTTTTT. Translation: CAISLVLSEKLFF. The chain couples TRBV10-3 to TRBJ1-4; D unresolved. Germline assignment: CDR1 ENHRY and CDR2 SYGVKD. V lost 6 bases and J 8 bases, leaving 13 bases between the germline ends. The CDR3 loop spans 13 amino acids.

The rearrangement links TRBV5-1 to TRBJ1-1; possible D gene TRBD1, 6 bases. CDR3 length: 13 residues. V dropped 2 bases and J dropped 6 bases, with 11 bases sitting between them. Per germline, CDR1 SGHRS and CDR2 YFSETQ. CDR3 in DNA: TGCGCCAGCAGCTTAGAACAGGGCGCTGAAGCTTTCTTT. Protein sequence: CASSLEQGAEAFF.

The rearrangement links TRBV9 to TRBJ1-2; possible D gene TRBD1, 5 bases. Germline values: CDR1 SGDLS, CDR2 YYNGEE. The V and J ends lost 0 bases and 6 bases respectively, with 15 bases between them. This CDR3 is 15 amino acids long. CDR3 in DNA: TGTGCCAGCAGCGTAGGCCAGGGTGAGTGGGATGGCTACACCTTC. Translation: CASSVGQGEWDGYTF.

The chain uses TRBV9 and TRBJ2-3; 11 nucleotides align to TRBD2. The germline CDR1 and CDR2 sequences are SGDLS and YYNGEE. The V and J ends lost 2 bases and 3 bases, in that order; junction bases with no gene match: 5. This CDR3 region has 16 residues. This CDR3 is CASSVASGGLTDTQYF. The DNA of the CDR3 is TGTGCCAGCAGCGTTGCTAGCGGGGGGCTAACAGATACGCAGTATTTT.

This clone appeared a single time. The chain combines TRBV7-2 with TRBJ1-2; tentatively, D is TRBD1 (6 bases). V lost 5 bases, J lost 2 bases, and 18 bases lay in between. This CDR3 contains 16 residues. Germline V lookup: CDR1 SGHTA, CDR2 FQGNSA. The CDR3 nucleotides read TGTGCCAGCAGCCCCATGGGAGGGGGGCTAAACTATGGCTACACCTTC. Its translation: CASSPMGGGLNYGYTF.

This clone was picked up a small number of times. This chain connects TRBV28 to TRBJ1-2; 10 bases map to TRBD1. The CDR3 covers 14 residues. Germline lookup yields CDR1 MDHEN and CDR2 SYDVKM. V gave up 6 bases and J gave up 5 bases; unmatched junction bases: 6. The CDR3 spells CASSQTGGVYGYTF. CDR3 sequence (DNA): TGTGCCAGCAGCCAGACAGGGGGCGTTTATGGCTACACCTTC.

This clone was seen only once. The chain links TRBV7-3 to TRBJ2-1; 11 nucleotides match TRBD2. This CDR3 has 15 amino acids. Germline trimming cut 6 bases from V and 7 bases from J; bases unmatched to any gene: 8. Germline V CDR1 and CDR2: SGHTA, FQGTGA. For the CDR3, the DNA is TGTGCCAGCAGGGCCCTAGCGGGGGGTAGTAATGAGCAGTTCTTC. It translates to CASRALAGGSNEQFF.

The genes are TRBV6-4 and TRBJ2-1; D is possibly TRBD2 (6 bases). Per the germline V gene, CDR1 is MRHNA and CDR2 is SNTAGT. The CDR3 loop spans 14 amino acids. V was shortened by 6 bases and J by 6 bases, with 15 bases between the two germline ends. In nucleotides, the CDR3 is TGTGCCAGCAGAGCCCCCGGGGGATTCAATGAGCAGTTCTTC. Its translation: CASRAPGGFNEQFF.

The chain couples TRBV13 to TRBJ2-5; no reliable D call. This CDR3 has 12 amino acids. From germline, CDR1 is PRHDT and CDR2 FYEKMQ (reference sequence). V lost 5 bases and J 3 bases, leaving 7 bases between the germline ends. CDR3 nucleotides: TGTGCCAGCAGCATCCAGGAAGAGACCCAGTACTTC. As protein: CASSIQEETQYF.

This chain links TRBV10-1 with TRBJ2-3, with 8 bases matching TRBD2. Losses at the gene ends were 0 bases for V and 2 bases for J; bases not matched to a gene: 4. Germline V gives CDR1 WNHNN, CDR2 SYGVQD (reference sequence). CDR3 length: 16 residues. The CDR3 sequence: CASSESVGRVTDTQYF. In DNA form, the CDR3 reads TGCGCCAGCAGTGAGTCGGTCGGGAGGGTCACAGATACGCAGTATTTT.